This entry lists 17 T cell receptor beta chains sequenced from one sample in a study of identifying expanded T cells in peripheral blood (dated by TCRdb to between 2017 and 2020). Library generation was performed with the immunoSEQ multiplex PCR assay. TCRdb took over this immuneACCESS table, retaining in-frame rearrangements with V and J assigned. Such tables are incomplete; in checked studies, under half of the missing clones stem from an unresolved V gene, and the remainder is unexplained. Recorded for this sample are around 78,000 clones; around four fifths of them occurred a single time. The top ten hold about 18% of the sample. Source material: blood. The receptors were sampled from a person aged 18 to 75 in good health.

This chain links TRBV11-2 with TRBJ2-1; TRBD2 matches 16 bases. The germline V gene has CDR1 SGHAT and CDR2 FQNNGV. V shed 4 bases and J 16 bases; nucleotides not matched to a gene: 13. The CDR3 is 16 residues long. DNA for the CDR3: TGTGCCAGCAGCTCAATCTCCGGGACTAGCGGGGGGGTTTTATTCTTC. It translates to CASSSISGTSGGVLFF.

This clone was counted a few times. The gene calls are TRBV19 and TRBJ2-2, with a weak D call TRBD2 (6 bases). The germline V gene has CDR1 LNHDA and CDR2 SQIVND (reference sequence). The V gene lost 7 bases and the J gene lost 6 bases, with 12 bases spanning the gap. The CDR3 runs to 13 residues. CDR3 DNA sequence: TGTGCCAGTATTCGGTCGGGAGCCGGGGAGCTGTTTTTT. Protein product: CASIRSGAGELFF.

This clone was seen a few times. The genes are TRBV10-3 and TRBJ2-5, with 9 bases matching TRBD1. This CDR3 is built from 17 residues. Trimming removed 7 bases from V and 4 bases from J; junction bases left unmatched: 16. Per the germline V gene, CDR1 is ENHRY and CDR2 is SYGVKD. CDR3: CAITHRTGGFLPETQYF. Written as DNA, the CDR3 is TGTGCCATCACCCATAGAACAGGGGGCTTTCTCCCAGAGACCCAGTACTTC.

CDR3 DNA: TGCGCCAGCAGCCAAGATGCGGGACCCAATGAGCAGTTCTTC. This encodes CASSQDAGPNEQFF. The V gene is TRBV4-3, the J gene TRBJ2-1; TRBD2 is a possible D gene (6 bases). The germline gives CDR1 LGHNA, CDR2 YSLEER. CDR3 size: 14 residues. Deletions cut 0 bases from V and 6 bases from J, with 9 bases between.

The rearrangement uses TRBV19 and TRBJ2-7; 7 bases are a match to TRBD2. The junction had 2 bases not matched to a gene; V was cut back by 3 bases and J by 0 bases. CDR1 and CDR2 (germline): LNHDA, SQIVND (reference sequence). This CDR3 has 14 amino acids. The DNA of the CDR3 is TGTGCCAGTAGTATCAAGCGGGACTCCTACGAGCAGTACTTC. As protein: CASSIKRDSYEQYF.

This sequence joins TRBV4-3 and TRBJ2-1; 9 nucleotides agree with TRBD1. Per the germline V gene, CDR1 is LGHNA and CDR2 is YSLEER. CDR3 length equals 16 residues. V was pared by 1 base and J by 6 bases, with 7 bases of the junction left unmatched. The DNA of the CDR3 is TGCGCCAGCAGCCAAGCAAGGGGACAGGGTACCAATGAGCAGTTCTTC. As protein: CASSQARGQGTNEQFF.

This clone is termed medium-sized (0.01 to 0.1%). The rearrangement links TRBV27 to TRBJ2-7; the match to TRBD1 covers 8 bases. The CDR3 sequence is 13 residues long. Germline V lookup: CDR1 MNHEY, CDR2 SMNVEV (reference sequence). J gave up 6 bases and V 4 bases, and 5 bases lay outside the gene matches. The CDR3 sequence: CASSSTGVREQYF. CDR3 nucleotide sequence: TGTGCCAGCAGTTCGACAGGGGTGCGCGAGCAGTACTTC.

J is TRBJ2-2 and V is TRBV9; 10 positions agree with TRBD2. Germline loops: CDR1 SGDLS, CDR2 YYNGEE. The CDR3 is 16 residues long. J gave up 3 bases and V 4 bases, and 6 bases lay outside the gene matches. The CDR3 reads CASSFGAGGDTGELFF. For the CDR3, the DNA is TGTGCCAGCAGCTTCGGAGCGGGAGGGGACACCGGGGAGCTGTTTTTT.

The rearrangement links TRBV18 to TRBJ2-1; 7 nucleotides line up with TRBD2. Trimming cost V 3 bases and J 6 bases; bases outside gene matches: 14. Germline loops: CDR1 KGHSH, CDR2 LQKENI. The CDR3 has 17 amino acids. The DNA of the CDR3 is TGTGCCAGCTCACCGCGCAGAGGGTGGGAGGGCCCCAATGAGCAGTTCTTC. Protein: CASSPRRGWEGPNEQFF.

The sample holds one count of this clone. The rearrangement links TRBV29-1 to TRBJ2-1; 8 bases fit TRBD1. Losses at the gene ends were 1 base for V and 6 bases for J; bases not matched to a gene: 11. The V gene's germline CDR1 is SQVTM and CDR2 ANQGSEA. The CDR3 extends over 16 amino acids. This CDR3 is CSVEGTGPKLPNEQFF. The DNA of the CDR3 is TGCAGCGTTGAAGGGACAGGGCCTAAATTGCCCAATGAGCAGTTCTTC.

The genes are TRBV15 and TRBJ1-5, with D unclear. V was pared by 0 bases and J by 5 bases, with 11 bases between. CDR1 and CDR2 (germline): LNHNV, YYDKDF (reference sequence). The CDR3 is 15 residues long. CDR3 in DNA: TGTGCCACCAGCAGAGAGGGGTTTGGAGATCAGCCCCAGCATTTT. Its protein product is CATSREGFGDQPQHF.

This sequence joins TRBV7-2 and TRBJ2-7; 8 bases map to TRBD1. Germline V CDR1 and CDR2: SGHTA, FQGNSA. CDR3 length: 15 residues. Trimming at V came to 4 bases and at J to 3 bases, leaving 8 bases not matched to a gene. The CDR3 coding sequence is TGTGCCAGCAGCTCCGGACAGGGACCCTACTACGAGCAGTACTTC. It encodes CASSSGQGPYYEQYF. Filled out from reference TRBV7-2 and TRBJ2-7, the complete variable domain reads GAGVSQSPSNKVTEKGKDVELRCDPISGHTALYWYRQSLGQGLEFLIYFQGNSAPDKSGLPSDRFSAERTGGSVSTLTIQRTQQEDSAVYLCASSSGQGPYYEQYFGPGTRLTVT.

The chain employs TRBV19 and TRBJ2-7, with 7 bases aligning to TRBD2. Trimming took 6 bases from V and 2 from J; bases not matched to a gene: 13. In germline, CDR1 is LNHDA, CDR2 SQIVND (reference sequence). This CDR3 region has 16 residues. CDR3 loop: CASRGGGAGDPYEQYF. In DNA, the CDR3 is TGTGCCAGTAGGGGCGGGGGTGCGGGGGACCCCTACGAGCAGTACTTC.

The gene calls are TRBV5-8 and TRBJ2-3; D ambiguous. The CDR3 has 13 residues. V lost 0 bases to trimming and J lost 2 bases, with 4 bases between them. CDR1 and CDR2 (germline): SGHTS, YDEGEE. In DNA, the CDR3 is TGTGCCAGCAGCTTGGGCCACACAGATACGCAGTATTTT. Its protein is CASSLGHTDTQYF.

The gene calls are TRBV29-1 and TRBJ2-3, with TRBD1 as a possible D gene (5 bases). The CDR3 totals 12 residues. Trimming left V 6 bases short and J 6 bases short, with 13 bases between. Germline-derived CDR1 and CDR2 are SQVTM and ANQGSEA. Here the CDR3 DNA reads TGCAGCGTAGGCAGGGCGACGGATACGCAGTATTTT. Its protein product is CSVGRATDTQYF.

V and J are TRBV27 and TRBJ1-2, with D perhaps TRBD1 (6 bases). V was cut by 2 bases and J by 8 bases, with 21 bases left in between. The germline V gene has CDR1 MNHEY and CDR2 SMNVEV (reference sequence). This CDR3 is 16 amino acids long. The CDR3 here is CASSLGAGANRLGYTF. The DNA for the CDR3 is TGTGCCAGCAGTTTAGGGGCAGGGGCGAATAGGTTGGGCTACACCTTC.

The V gene is TRBV21-1, the J gene TRBJ2-7; TRBD2, as called in the table, went unchecked against the DNA. TRBV21-1 counts as a pseudogene. The CDR3 extends over 22 amino acids. The CDR3 spells CASSKEERGLAGGRESSYEQYF. The CDR3 nucleotides read TGTGCCAGCAGCAAAGAGGAGAGGGGACTAGCGGGAGGGAGAGAAAGCTCCTACGAGCAGTACTTC.